A single sample is the source of the 27 T cell receptor beta chains below, sequenced in a study of blood T cell repertoires in COVID-19. The repertoire was sequenced with immunoSEQ multiplex PCR; TCRdb's copy has only in-frame clones and lacks some. The sample consists of more than 90,000 clones, 70% to 90% of them appearing once. The sequencing sample was made of peripheral blood. The receptors originated from a man in his forties with acute or convalescent COVID-19.

The sample holds one count of this clone. The chain combines TRBV7-2 with TRBJ1-1; no reliable D call. CDR3 length equals 14 residues. Trimming pared 2 bases from V and 5 bases from J, leaving 12 bases between. Germline V gene sequence: CDR1 SGHTA, CDR2 FQGNSA. The CDR3 sequence is CASSLSRRGTEAFF. Written as DNA, the CDR3 is TGTGCCAGCAGCTTATCGAGGCGAGGAACTGAAGCTTTCTTT.

The sample holds a few counts of this clone. The V call is TRBV7-2, the J call TRBJ1-6; 7 bases line up with TRBD1. V gave up 6 bases and J gave up 14 bases; unmatched junction bases: 16. The V gene's germline CDR1 is SGHTA and CDR2 FQGNSA. The CDR3 is 15 amino acids. The CDR3 protein is CASSIIGQETRALHF. CDR3 sequence (DNA): TGTGCCAGCAGTATTATCGGACAGGAGACTAGGGCCCTCCACTTT.

The chain uses TRBV19 and TRBJ2-7, with D perhaps matching TRBD2 (6 bases). The germline V gene has CDR1 LNHDA and CDR2 SQIVND (reference sequence). V shed 4 bases and J shed 12 bases, with 10 bases lying between them. The length of the CDR3 is 10 residues. The CDR3 is CASSTGDRYF. The DNA of the CDR3 is TGTGCCAGTAGTACGGGAGATAGGTACTTC. The full variable domain, with the rest looked up from reference TRBV19 and TRBJ2-7, is DGGITQSPKYLFRKEGQNVTLSCEQNLNHDAMYWYRQDPGQGLRLIYYSQIVNDFQKGDIAEGYSVSREKKESFPLTVTSAQKNPTAFYLCASSTGDRYFGPGTRLTVT.

The gene calls are TRBV7-3 and TRBJ2-7; 9 nucleotides match TRBD1. Germline values: CDR1 SGHTA, CDR2 FQGTGA. This CDR3 contains 14 residues. With 5 bases clipped from V and 6 bases from J, the junction kept 8 bases outside the gene matches. The CDR3 loop reads CASSQTGGSGEQYF. CDR3 in DNA: TGTGCCAGCAGCCAAACAGGGGGCTCAGGCGAGCAGTACTTC. Looking up the rest from reference TRBV7-3 and TRBJ2-7 gives the full variable domain: GAGVSQTPSNKVTEKGKYVELRCDPISGHTALYWYRQSLGQGPEFLIYFQGTGAADDSGLPNDRFFAVRPEGSVSTLKIQRTERGDSAVYLCASSQTGGSGEQYFGPGTRLTVT.

The chain has TRBV27 and TRBJ1-1; 7 bases are a match to TRBD1. With V trimmed by 8 bases and J by 2 bases, 8 bases remained unmatched. The CDR3 extends over 14 amino acids. CDR1 MNHEY and CDR2 SMNVEV come from the germline V gene (reference sequence). The CDR3 nucleotides are TGTGCCAGCCGTTCAGGGGGGACAAACACTGAAGCTTTCTTT. This translates into CASRSGGTNTEAFF.

The gene calls are TRBV9 and TRBJ2-5; TRBD2 agrees at 12 bases. From germline, CDR1 is SGDLS and CDR2 YYNGEE. After removal of 5 bases from V and 1 base from J, the junction contained 3 bases not matched to a gene. This CDR3 has 15 residues. As DNA, the CDR3 is TGTGCCAGCAGTCCGGGACTAGCGGGCCAAGAGACCCAGTACTTC. Protein sequence: CASSPGLAGQETQYF.

The chain combines TRBV10-3 with TRBJ2-3, with D maybe TRBD1 (5 bases). V lost 7 bases and J 2 bases, leaving 13 bases between the germline ends. This CDR3 region has 14 residues. Germline V gives CDR1 ENHRY, CDR2 SYGVKD. The CDR3 protein is CAIKGVATTDTQYF. In DNA, the CDR3 is TGTGCCATCAAAGGGGTGGCGACCACAGATACGCAGTATTTT.

V usage is TRBV7-9 and J usage is TRBJ2-5, with 10 bases fitting TRBD2. The germline V gene encodes CDR1 SEHNR and CDR2 FQNEAQ (reference sequence). Losses at the gene ends were 5 bases for V and 5 bases for J; bases not matched to a gene: 14. The CDR3 covers 17 residues. For the CDR3, the DNA is TGTGCCAGCAGCCCCCGGGGAGCGGGAGGGCCCAGCGAGACCCAGTACTTC. Amino acid sequence: CASSPRGAGGPSETQYF.

This clone was picked up many times. The chain recombines TRBV11-2 with TRBJ1-1; tentatively, D is TRBD1 (5 bases). CDR1 SGHAT and CDR2 FQNNGV come from the germline V gene. The CDR3 covers 15 residues. Trimming took off 1 base at V and 4 bases at J, with 13 bases between the two ends. CDR3 loop: CASSLGDYISTEAFF. CDR3 sequence (DNA): TGTGCCAGCAGCTTAGGGGACTACATTAGCACTGAAGCTTTCTTT.

The rearrangement uses TRBV27 and TRBJ2-1, with TRBD1 identical over 9 bases. Germline assignment: CDR1 MNHEY and CDR2 SMNVEV (reference sequence). The CDR3 consists of 14 residues. V shed 9 bases, J shed 0 bases, and the junction held 3 bases outside the gene matches. CDR3: CASGQGSSYNEQFF. For the CDR3, the DNA is TGTGCCAGTGGACAGGGGAGCTCCTACAATGAGCAGTTCTTC.

The chain couples TRBV7-9 to TRBJ1-3, with D possibly TRBD1 on 5 matching bases. Trimming cost V 6 bases and J 0 bases, with 9 bases left between them. The CDR3 is 14 amino acids. Germline V gene lookup returns CDR1 SEHNR and CDR2 FQNEAQ (reference sequence). The CDR3 reads CASRGLGSGNTIYF. In nucleotides, the CDR3 is TGTGCCAGCAGGGGACTTGGCTCTGGAAACACCATATATTTT.

The chain links TRBV5-8 to TRBJ2-7, with D possibly TRBD1 on 6 matching bases. The germline CDR1 and CDR2 sequences are SGHTS and YDEGEE. The V gene lost 1 base and the J gene lost 3 bases, with 14 bases spanning the gap. CDR3 length: 15 residues. In DNA, the CDR3 is TGTGCCAGCAGCTTGCAAGTTGGACAGTACTACGAGCAGTACTTC. Its protein is CASSLQVGQYYEQYF. Full variable domain (remainder filled in from reference TRBV5-8 and TRBJ2-7): EAGVTQSPTHLIKTRGQQATLRCSPISGHTSVYWYQQALGLGLQFLLWYDEGEERNRGNFPPRFSGRQFPNYSSELNVNALELEDSALYLCASSLQVGQYYEQYFGPGTRLTVT.

This clone was observed once. The CDR3 coding sequence is TGTGCCACCAATGCGGGCGGGAACGAGCAGTACTTC. It encodes CATNAGGNEQYF. This chain uses TRBV24-1 with TRBJ2-7, with a possible D match to TRBD2 (6 bases). Germline values: CDR1 KGHDR, CDR2 SFDVKD. This CDR3 has 12 residues. The V and J ends lost 8 bases and 5 bases respectively, with 12 bases between them.

V is TRBV4-1 and J is TRBJ2-1; D perhaps matches TRBD2 (6 bases). Germline CDR1 MGHRA, CDR2 YSYEKL. The V gene lost 1 base and the J gene lost 9 bases, with 13 bases spanning the gap. The CDR3 covers 14 residues. The DNA for the CDR3 is TGCGCCAGCAGCCAAGGTGTAGCAGCGGGTGAGCAGTTCTTC. It translates to CASSQGVAAGEQFF.

This clone was seen many times. The chain carries TRBV4-1 and TRBJ2-1; D is perhaps TRBD2 (5 bases). CDR1 MGHRA and CDR2 YSYEKL come from the germline V gene. V was pared by 1 base and J by 7 bases, with 17 bases between. The CDR3 extends over 16 amino acids. The CDR3 DNA reads as TGCGCCAGCAGCCAAGCCCGACTCGGGGAACGGAATGAGCAGTTCTTC. Protein sequence: CASSQARLGERNEQFF.

V gene TRBV10-3 combines with J gene TRBJ2-7, with 8 bases that match TRBD1. With 4 bases clipped from V and 4 bases from J, the junction kept 6 bases outside the gene matches. Looked up from germline, CDR1 is ENHRY and CDR2 is SYGVKD. The CDR3 is 14 residues long. The CDR3 region has the DNA TGTGCCATCAGTGGACAGGGGCCTTTATACGAGCAGTACTTC. Its protein product is CAISGQGPLYEQYF.

This clone was detected only once. The rearrangement links TRBV6-2 or TRBV6-3 to TRBJ1-1, with 8 nucleotides matching TRBD1. The CDR3 sequence is 16 residues long. CDR1 is MNHEY, CDR2 SVGEGT, per germline. V dropped 0 bases and J dropped 5; count of bases not matched to a gene: 8. CDR3 in DNA: TGTGCCAGCAGTTACTCTTCGGACAGGGCGTGGACTGAAGCTTTCTTT. This sequence encodes CASSYSSDRAWTEAFF.

The chain employs TRBV11-1 and TRBJ1-2; D gene ambiguous. The germline V and J ends were trimmed by 6 bases and 2 bases, with 13 bases remaining between them. Per the germline V gene, CDR1 is SGHAT and CDR2 is FQDESV (reference sequence). The CDR3 covers 14 residues. CDR3 sequence: CASSRQGPNYGYTF. As DNA, the CDR3 is TGTGCCAGCAGTCGACAAGGCCCAAACTATGGCTACACCTTC.

This clone was counted once. J is TRBJ1-2 and V is TRBV5-1, with 9 bases identical to TRBD1. Germline-derived CDR1 and CDR2 are SGHRS and YFSETQ. There are 17 residues in the CDR3. J was trimmed by 4 bases and V by 0 bases; bases with no gene match: 10. The CDR3 here is CASSLGLNRGRSYGYTF. As DNA, the CDR3 is TGCGCCAGCAGCTTGGGACTAAACAGGGGGCGCAGCTATGGCTACACCTTC.

CDR3 region: CASSFLDRPTDTQYF. Here the CDR3 DNA reads TGTGCCAGCAGCTTCTTGGACAGACCCACAGATACGCAGTATTTT. The chain has TRBV5-6 and TRBJ2-3, with D possibly being TRBD1 (6 bases). The germline V gene has CDR1 SGHDT and CDR2 YYEEEE. Trimming pared 2 bases from V and 2 bases from J, leaving 12 bases between. There are 15 residues in the CDR3.

The chain uses TRBV6-4 and TRBJ2-3; no reliable D call. The germline CDR1 and CDR2 sequences are MRHNA and SNTAGT. V lost 7 bases, J lost 8 bases, and 16 bases lay in between. The CDR3 sequence is 13 residues long. CDR3 residues: CASKRELHFTQYF. CDR3 nucleotides: TGTGCCAGCAAACGAGAGTTGCACTTTACGCAGTATTTT.

The CDR3 nucleotides are TGTGCCAGCAGCCAAGGAGGTAGCGGGAGAAGGGCAGATACGCAGTATTTT. It translates to CASSQGGSGRRADTQYF. The chain joins TRBV4-2 to TRBJ2-3, with TRBD2 identical over 9 bases. Per the germline V gene, CDR1 is LGHNA and CDR2 is YNFKEQ. The CDR3 sequence is 17 residues long. The junction had 9 bases not matched to a gene; V was cut back by 1 base and J by 4 bases.

This chain links TRBV7-8 with TRBJ2-2, with TRBD2 matching over 7 bases. The germline gives CDR1 SGHVS, CDR2 FQNEAQ. The CDR3 runs to 16 residues. Trimming at V came to 1 base and at J to 5 bases, leaving 7 bases not matched to a gene. The CDR3 DNA reads as TGTGCCAGCAGCTTAGAGGCGGGAGTGGGGACCGGGGAGCTGTTTTTT. This codes for CASSLEAGVGTGELFF.

This chain uses TRBV19 with TRBJ1-5; 7 positions match TRBD1. The junction had 6 bases not matched to a gene; V was cut back by 6 bases and J by 1 base. The CDR3 contains 15 residues. The V gene's germline CDR1 is LNHDA and CDR2 SQIVND (reference sequence). Here the CDR3 DNA reads TGTGCCAGTAGGGGGGACAGATTCAGCAATCAGCCCCAGCATTTT. This gives the protein CASRGDRFSNQPQHF.

J is TRBJ1-1 and V is TRBV2, with D possibly being TRBD1 (6 bases). Germline CDR1 reads SNHLY; CDR2 reads FYNNEI. V shed 8 bases and J shed 0 bases, with 13 bases lying between them. The CDR3 totals 14 residues. The CDR3 sequence: CASGQKLMNTEAFF. The CDR3 region has the DNA TGTGCCAGCGGACAGAAACTTATGAACACTGAAGCTTTCTTT.

The genes are TRBV19 and TRBJ2-3, with TRBD2 matching over 9 bases. The CDR3 totals 16 residues. Trimming at V came to 3 bases and at J to 0 bases, leaving 4 bases not matched to a gene. Looked up from germline, CDR1 is LNHDA and CDR2 is SQIVND (reference sequence). CDR3 DNA sequence: TGTGCCAGTAGTATTACAGCGGGGGGCAGCACAGATACGCAGTATTTT. Protein: CASSITAGGSTDTQYF.

CDR3 sequence (DNA): TGTGCCAGCAGTTTCACATCTGGAAACACCATATATTTT. This codes for CASSFTSGNTIYF. V gene TRBV12-3 or TRBV12-4 combines with J gene TRBJ1-3; D is undetermined. The ends were cut back, 3 bases at V and 1 base at J, with 4 bases in the middle. This CDR3 comprises 13 residues.